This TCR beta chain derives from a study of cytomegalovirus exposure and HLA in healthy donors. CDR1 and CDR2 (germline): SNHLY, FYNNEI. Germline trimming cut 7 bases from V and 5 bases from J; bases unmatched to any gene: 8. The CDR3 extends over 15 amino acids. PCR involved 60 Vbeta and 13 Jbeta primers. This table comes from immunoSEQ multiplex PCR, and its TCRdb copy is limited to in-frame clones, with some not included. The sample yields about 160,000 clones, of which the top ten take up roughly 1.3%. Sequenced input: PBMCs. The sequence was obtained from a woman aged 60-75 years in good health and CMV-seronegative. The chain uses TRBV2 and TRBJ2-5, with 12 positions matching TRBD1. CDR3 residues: CASKGGTGGAETQYF. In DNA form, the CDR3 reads TGTGCCAGCAAGGGAGGGACAGGGGGCGCTGAGACCCAGTACTTC.